Listed here are 16 T cell receptor beta chains from one sample, sequenced in a study of cytotoxic CD8 clonotypes in ibrutinib-treated CLL. Profiling relied on immunoSEQ multiplex PCR, and the TCRdb table lists in-frame clones only, not all of them. Among approximately 130,000 clones listed, roughly 80% were seen once. Sequencing used PBMCs, obtained after 24 months of ibrutinib treatment. All receptors come from a human donor with chronic lymphocytic leukemia.

This chain uses TRBV5-4 with TRBJ2-7; D may be TRBD1 or TRBD2 (5 bases each). Trimming cost V 2 bases and J 9 bases, with 18 bases left between them. There are 14 residues in the CDR3. CDR1 SGHNT and CDR2 YYREEE come from the germline V gene (reference sequence). The CDR3 region has the DNA TGTGCCAGCAGCTTCGGGACGGGGACCTTAGGGCAGTACTTC. It codes for CASSFGTGTLGQYF.

The chain links TRBV15 to TRBJ1-5; no clear D gene. Germline lookup yields CDR1 LNHNV and CDR2 YYDKDF (reference sequence). CDR3 length: 14 amino acids. V dropped 0 bases and J dropped 11 bases, with 14 bases sitting between them. The CDR3 loop reads CATSRDPTGEAQHF. Written as DNA, the CDR3 is TGTGCCACCAGCAGAGACCCGACCGGAGAGGCCCAGCATTTT. Filled out from reference TRBV15 and TRBJ1-5, the complete variable domain reads DAMVIQNPRYQVTQFGKPVTLSCSQTLNHNVMYWYQQKSSQAPKLLFHYYDKDFNNEADTPDNFQSRRPNTSFCFLDIRSPGLGDTAMYLCATSRDPTGEAQHFGDGTRLSIL.

This clone showed up many times. This chain links TRBV18 with TRBJ1-5, with 8 nucleotides matching TRBD1. From germline, CDR1 is KGHSH and CDR2 LQKENI. The CDR3 is 19 amino acids. J was trimmed by 0 bases and V by 2 bases; bases with no gene match: 12. In DNA form, the CDR3 reads TGTGCCAGCTCACCAACGGTGGGGACAGGACCCTTTAGCAATCAGCCCCAGCATTTT. This translates into CASSPTVGTGPFSNQPQHF. The variable domain in full, with the rest retrieved from reference TRBV18 and TRBJ1-5, is NAGVMQNPRHLVRRRGQEARLRCSPMKGHSHVYWYRQLPEEGLKFMVYLQKENIIDESGMPKERFSAEFPKEGPSILRIQQVVRGDSAAYFCASSPTVGTGPFSNQPQHFGDGTRLSIL.

The chain links TRBV6-5 to TRBJ2-7, with TRBD1 matching 9 bases. Trimming at V came to 0 bases and at J to 10 bases, leaving 4 bases not matched to a gene. This CDR3 spans 13 amino acids. In germline, CDR1 is MNHEY, CDR2 SVGAGI. DNA for the CDR3: TGTGCCAGCAGTTACTCGGGGACAGGGTTTCAGTACTTC. Translated: CASSYSGTGFQYF.

This chain connects TRBV12-5 to TRBJ2-2; 8 nucleotides match TRBD1. The CDR3 extends over 17 amino acids. J lost 1 base, V lost 1 base, and 5 bases had no gene match. CDR1 and CDR2 (germline): LGHNT, FRNRAP. The CDR3 bases are TGTGCTAGTGGTTTGGGGCTCGGACAGGGGAACACCGGGGAGCTGTTTTTT. It is translated as CASGLGLGQGNTGELFF. The complete variable domain, with remaining parts taken from reference TRBV12-5 and TRBJ2-2, reads DARVTQTPRHKVTEMGQEVTMRCQPILGHNTVFWYRQTMMQGLELLAYFRNRAPLDDSGMPKDRFSAEMPDATLATLKIQPSEPRDSAVYFCASGLGLGQGNTGELFFGEGSRLTVL.

The chain uses TRBV19 and TRBJ1-1, with 7 bases lining up with TRBD1. This CDR3 has 14 residues. Germline V CDR1 and CDR2: LNHDA, SQIVND (reference sequence). V was pared by 5 bases and J by 5 bases, with 8 bases of the junction left unmatched. The CDR3 DNA sequence: TGTGCCAGTAGTGTTGACAGGGTCGCGACTGAAGCTTTCTTT. It yields the protein CASSVDRVATEAFF.

This sequence joins TRBV10-1 and TRBJ2-7; D may be TRBD1 or TRBD2 (5 bases each). This CDR3 has 14 amino acids. V lost 6 bases to trimming and J lost 2 bases, with 14 bases between them. Germline CDR1 is WNHNN and CDR2 is SYGVQD (reference sequence). CDR3: CASSESRGPYEQYF. The CDR3 nucleotides are TGCGCCAGCAGCGAATCTCGGGGACCCTACGAGCAGTACTTC.

V gene TRBV27 combines with J gene TRBJ2-7; possible D gene TRBD2, 6 bases. CDR3 length: 15 residues. Germline-derived CDR1 and CDR2 are MNHEY and SMNVEV (reference sequence). The V end was cut by 5 bases, the J end by 2 bases, with 16 bases between. The CDR3 is CASSPLGGVAYEQYF. The CDR3 DNA sequence: TGTGCCAGCAGTCCCCTTGGCGGGGTTGCCTACGAGCAGTACTTC.

The rearrangement joins TRBV7-2 to TRBJ2-7, with 10 bases that match TRBD2. The CDR3 sequence is 15 residues long. V trimming: 0 bases; J trimming: 5 bases; junction bases outside the gene matches: 4. Germline CDR1 and CDR2: SGHTA and FQGNSA. The chain's CDR3 is CASSLASGGTNEQYF. CDR3 sequence (DNA): TGTGCCAGCAGCTTAGCTAGCGGGGGGACCAACGAGCAGTACTTC.

Details on this clone: The junction departs from the called germline gene at one end, perhaps through a read error. The CDR3 sequence is CATSRDLGRRGQGETFF. CDR3 in DNA: TGTGCCACCAGCAGAGATCTCGGCCGTCGAGGTCAAGGTGAAACTTTCTTT. The rearrangement uses TRBV15 and TRBJ1-1; no firm D call. The germline CDR1 and CDR2 sequences are LNHNV and YYDKDF (reference sequence). This CDR3 contains 17 residues.

This clone was observed a few times. V and J are TRBV30 and TRBJ1-6, with D unclear. CDR3 length equals 12 residues. Per germline, CDR1 GTSNPN and CDR2 SVGIG (reference sequence). The germline V and J ends were trimmed by 1 base and 10 bases, with 8 bases remaining between them. CDR3 sequence reads: CAWSGVGSPLHF. The DNA for the CDR3 is TGTGCCTGGAGTGGTGTGGGATCACCCCTCCACTTT. Full variable domain (missing parts from reference TRBV30 and TRBJ1-6): SQTIHQWPATLVQPVGSPLSLECTVEGTSNPNLYWYRQAAGRGLQLLFYSVGIGQISSEVPQNLSASRPQDRQFILSSKKLLLSDSGFYLCAWSGVGSPLHFGNGTRLTVT.

The gene calls are TRBV6-1 and TRBJ1-1; D remains ambiguous. V was cut by 4 bases and J by 3 bases, with 9 bases left in between. The CDR3 loop spans 13 amino acids. Germline V gene sequence: CDR1 MNHNS, CDR2 SASEGT. The CDR3 is CASSGTRDTEAFF. CDR3 nucleotides: TGTGCCAGCAGTGGGACGAGGGACACTGAAGCTTTCTTT.

This rearrangement joins TRBV7-2 to TRBJ2-5; 7 nucleotides match TRBD1. From germline, CDR1 is SGHTA and CDR2 FQGNSA. J gave up 5 bases and V 5 bases, and 5 bases lay outside the gene matches. The CDR3 is 13 residues long. The CDR3 spells CASSIQGWETQYF. CDR3 nucleotide sequence: TGTGCCAGCAGCATACAGGGGTGGGAGACCCAGTACTTC.

The V gene is TRBV5-1, the J gene TRBJ2-5; D is ambiguous. CDR3 size: 11 residues. Between the trimmed V and J ends, which lost 3 bases and 2 bases, there was a span of 2 bases. The V gene's germline CDR1 is SGHRS and CDR2 YFSETQ. Here the CDR3 DNA reads TGCGCCAGCAGCTGGCAAGAGACCCAGTACTTC. Amino acid sequence: CASSWQETQYF.

V and J are TRBV7-6 and TRBJ1-5; maybe TRBD1 (6 bases). Between the trimmed V and J ends, which lost 1 base and 3 bases, there was a span of 13 bases. Per germline, CDR1 SGHVS and CDR2 FNYEAQ. The CDR3 consists of 16 residues. CDR3 DNA sequence: TGTGCCAGCAGCTTAGAAACAGGGAGGAACAATCAGCCCCAGCATTTT. Translating gives CASSLETGRNNQPQHF.

The chain combines TRBV28 with TRBJ1-6; D is undetermined. CDR1 and CDR2 from the germline V gene are MDHEN and SYDVKM. V lost 7 bases and J lost 7, with 20 bases in between. The CDR3 has 16 residues. CDR3 residues: CASIPAGEVANSPLHF. CDR3 DNA: TGTGCCAGCATCCCCGCCGGCGAGGTAGCCAATTCACCCCTCCACTTT.